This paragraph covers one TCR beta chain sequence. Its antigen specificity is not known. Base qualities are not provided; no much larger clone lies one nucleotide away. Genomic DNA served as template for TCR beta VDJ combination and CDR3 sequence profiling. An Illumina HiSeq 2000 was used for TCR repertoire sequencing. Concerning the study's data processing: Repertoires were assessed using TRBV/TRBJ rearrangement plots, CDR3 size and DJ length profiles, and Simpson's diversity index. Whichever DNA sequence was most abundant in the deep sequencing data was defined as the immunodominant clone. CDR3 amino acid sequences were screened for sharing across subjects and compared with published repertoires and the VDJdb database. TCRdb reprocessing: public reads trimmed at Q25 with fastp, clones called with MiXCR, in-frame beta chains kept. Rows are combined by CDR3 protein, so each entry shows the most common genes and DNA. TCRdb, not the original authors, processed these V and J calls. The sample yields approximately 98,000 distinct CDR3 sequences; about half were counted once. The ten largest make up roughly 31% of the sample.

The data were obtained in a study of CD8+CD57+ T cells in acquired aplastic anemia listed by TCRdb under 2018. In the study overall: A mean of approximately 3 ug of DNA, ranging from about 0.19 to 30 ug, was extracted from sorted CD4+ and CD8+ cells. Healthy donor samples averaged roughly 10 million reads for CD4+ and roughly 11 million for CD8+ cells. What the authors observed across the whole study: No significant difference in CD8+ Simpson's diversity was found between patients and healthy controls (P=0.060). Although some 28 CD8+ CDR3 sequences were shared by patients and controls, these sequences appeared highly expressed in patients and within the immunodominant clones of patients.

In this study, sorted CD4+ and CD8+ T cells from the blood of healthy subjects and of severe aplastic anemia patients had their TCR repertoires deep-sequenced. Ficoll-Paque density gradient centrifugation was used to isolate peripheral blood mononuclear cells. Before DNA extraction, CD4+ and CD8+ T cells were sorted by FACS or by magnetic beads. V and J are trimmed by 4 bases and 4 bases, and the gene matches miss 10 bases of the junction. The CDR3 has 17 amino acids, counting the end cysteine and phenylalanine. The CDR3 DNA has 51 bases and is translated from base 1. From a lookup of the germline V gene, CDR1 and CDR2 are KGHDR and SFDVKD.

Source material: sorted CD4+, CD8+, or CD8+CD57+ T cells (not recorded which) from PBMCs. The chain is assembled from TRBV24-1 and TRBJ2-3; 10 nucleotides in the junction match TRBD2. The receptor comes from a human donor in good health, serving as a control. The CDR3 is CATSDRLSGRGADTQYF. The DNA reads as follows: TGTGCCACCAGTGACCGATTAAGCGGGAGGGGCGCAGATACGCAGTATTTT.